The following is a T cell receptor (beta chain) sequence with its context. This clonotype was seen only a few times. It has no known antigen specificity. At one end the junction does not follow the germline gene, possibly because of a read error. TCRdb names Illumina HiSeq 1500 as the instrument used. Through fastp at Q25 and MiXCR, TCRdb rebuilt clones from the public reads, retaining in-frame beta chains. Merged by CDR3 protein, the rows form single entries marked with the most common genes and DNA. This sample is represented by around 630,000 distinct CDR3 sequences; 20% to 25% of them were singletons. The ten top clones hold around 8% of the sample. This entry belongs to a study of T cell repertoires in cytomegalovirus infection (dated by TCRdb to between 2017 and 2020). About the study as a whole: Donor HLA type was relevant to the analysis, as public TCR beta signatures indicated carriage of CMV infection together with the matching HLA type. The paper's findings and limits, for the study overall: Cumulative frequency of public TCR beta family members discriminated carriers of CMV infection plus the relevant HLA type in this cohort and an independent 352-donor cohort. The ex vivo response was dominated by HLA-C-restricted CMV-specific TCR beta clonotypes, which also provided the single most frequent clonotype in two of eight donors.

The origin of this receptor is a human donor in good health (CMV status not recorded). Some clones in this sample may be carry-over from other donors' samples. Sequenced material: CD8+ T cells from PBMCs.

The nucleotide sequence is TGTGCCAGCAGCCCAACGCGGGACCACTTC. This gives the protein CASSPTRDHF. The sequence joins TRBV7-8 to TRBJ1-2; a weak D assignment points to TRBD1 (5 bases agree). For CDR1 and CDR2, the germline V gene lists SGHVS and FQNEAQ. Taken from cysteine to phenylalanine, the CDR3 has 10 residues. The retained sequence is limited to the CDR3, 30 bases, with the frame set at the first base.